The rows below give T cell receptor beta chains drawn from one sample of a study of cytomegalovirus exposure and HLA in healthy donors. Sequencing used immunoSEQ multiplex PCR; TCRdb keeps in-frame clones, though not all of them. Of fewer than 250,000 clones in the sample, about 83% were seen once. The sequencing sample was made of PBMCs. The receptors were gathered from a woman aged 18-29 years in good health and CMV-seronegative. Both conserved end residues are part of each CDR3. D genes are given only for firm matches. Expanded clones are given a class, and other clones once, few, many or no size at all.

cdr3_aa: CSVGGQGAWYNEQFF
cdr3_nt: TGCAGCGTTGGCGGCCAGGGGGCATGGTACAATGAGCAGTTCTTC
d_call: TRBD1
j_call: TRBJ2-1
clone_size: once
v_call: TRBV29-1

cdr3_aa: CASSLRGLFNTGELFF
cdr3_nt: TGCGCCAGCAGCCTAAGAGGACTCTTCAACACCGGGGAGCTGTTTTTT
d_call: .
j_call: TRBJ2-2
clone_size: .
v_call: TRBV4-1

cdr3_aa: CASSEVRGRNTGELFF
cdr3_nt: TGTGCCAGCAGTGAAGTTAGGGGGCGGAACACCGGGGAGCTGTTTTTT
d_call: TRBD1
j_call: TRBJ2-2
clone_size: few
v_call: TRBV6-1

cdr3_aa: CASSPPTGEGKKLFF
cdr3_nt: TGTGCCAGCTCACCACCAACGGGGGAGGGAAAAAAACTGTTTTTT
d_call: .
j_call: TRBJ1-4
clone_size: .
v_call: TRBV18

cdr3_aa: CASRGDRSDNEKLFF
cdr3_nt: TGTGCCAGCAGGGGGGACAGATCTGATAATGAAAAACTGTTTTTT
d_call: TRBD1
j_call: TRBJ1-4
clone_size: .
v_call: TRBV2

cdr3_aa: CASSDSGGPKYF
cdr3_nt: TGCGCCAGCAGCGATAGCGGGGGCCCGAAATATTTT
d_call: TRBD2
j_call: TRBJ2-3
clone_size: .
v_call: TRBV10-1

cdr3_aa: CARLESKQGFLYEQYF
cdr3_nt: TGTGCCAGATTGGAGTCCAAACAGGGCTTCCTCTATGAGCAGTACTTC
d_call: .
j_call: TRBJ2-7
clone_size: .
v_call: TRBV19

cdr3_aa: CASSPGQGESDTQYF
cdr3_nt: TGTGCCAGCAGTCCCGGACAGGGAGAGTCAGATACGCAGTATTTT
d_call: TRBD1
j_call: TRBJ2-3
clone_size: .
v_call: TRBV6-5

cdr3_aa: CASSPQSGGLYNEQFF
cdr3_nt: TGTGCCAGCTCACCGCAAAGCGGGGGGCTCTACAATGAGCAGTTCTTC
d_call: TRBD2
j_call: TRBJ2-1
clone_size: .
v_call: TRBV18

cdr3_aa: CASSQEGRPTDTQYF
cdr3_nt: TGTGCCAGCAGCCAAGAGGGGCGACCCACAGATACGCAGTATTTT
d_call: .
j_call: TRBJ2-3
clone_size: few
v_call: TRBV4-2

cdr3_aa: CASSQDRGQFGEQYF
cdr3_nt: TGTGCCAGCAGCCAGGACAGGGGGCAGTTCGGTGAGCAGTACTTC
d_call: TRBD1
j_call: TRBJ2-7
clone_size: once
v_call: TRBV7-6

cdr3_aa: CAWSVPVTGDHQPQHF
cdr3_nt: TGTGCCTGGAGTGTACCAGTGACAGGTGATCACCAGCCCCAGCATTTT
d_call: .
j_call: TRBJ1-5
clone_size: .
v_call: TRBV30

cdr3_aa: CSVDGTWTNTEAFF
cdr3_nt: TGCAGCGTTGACGGGACATGGACGAACACTGAAGCTTTCTTT
d_call: .
j_call: TRBJ1-1
clone_size: .
v_call: TRBV29-1

cdr3_aa: CASSLPYEQYF
cdr3_nt: TGTGCCAGCAGCCTCCCCTACGAGCAGTACTTC
d_call: .
j_call: TRBJ2-7
clone_size: .
v_call: TRBV2

cdr3_aa: CASSEQTVNEKLFF
cdr3_nt: TGTGCCAGCAGTGAACAAACAGTGAATGAAAAACTGTTTTTT
d_call: .
j_call: TRBJ1-4
clone_size: .
v_call: TRBV25-1

cdr3_aa: CASSLLATSYEQYF
cdr3_nt: TGTGCCAGCAGCTTGCTGGCCACCTCCTACGAGCAGTACTTC
d_call: .
j_call: TRBJ2-7
clone_size: .
v_call: TRBV7-3

cdr3_aa: CASSQVLGGAEGGHTF
cdr3_nt: TGCGCCAGCAGCCAAGTCTTAGGGGGGGCGGAGGGTGGCCACACCTTC
d_call: .
j_call: TRBJ1-2
clone_size: .
v_call: TRBV4-1

cdr3_aa: CASSRGDREETQYF
cdr3_nt: TGCGCCAGCAGCCGAGGGGACAGGGAAGAGACCCAGTACTTC
d_call: TRBD1
j_call: TRBJ2-5
clone_size: .
v_call: TRBV5-1

cdr3_aa: CAWSVGLRGGTDTQYF
cdr3_nt: TGTGCCTGGAGTGTAGGCTTGCGGGGGGGCACAGATACGCAGTATTTT
d_call: TRBD2
j_call: TRBJ2-3
clone_size: .
v_call: TRBV30

cdr3_aa: CASSLRQDRFDYGYTF
cdr3_nt: TGTGCCAGCAGCTTACGTCAGGACAGGTTTGACTATGGCTACACCTTC
d_call: TRBD1
j_call: TRBJ1-2
clone_size: .
v_call: TRBV11-2

cdr3_aa: CASSLVGGGRANVLTF
cdr3_nt: TGTGCCAGCAGCTTGGTGGGGGGAGGGAGGGCCAACGTCCTGACTTTC
d_call: TRBD2
j_call: TRBJ2-6
clone_size: .
v_call: TRBV5-6

cdr3_aa: CASSEFGGGAGANVLTF
cdr3_nt: TGTGCCAGCAGTGAATTCGGCGGCGGGGCTGGGGCCAACGTCCTGACTTTC
d_call: .
j_call: TRBJ2-6
clone_size: .
v_call: TRBV25-1

cdr3_aa: CASSLPTQGRFGGYTF
cdr3_nt: TGTGCCAGCAGCTTGCCTACCCAGGGGAGATTTGGTGGCTACACCTTC
d_call: .
j_call: TRBJ1-2
clone_size: .
v_call: TRBV5-6

cdr3_aa: CASSKGGGANTEAFF
cdr3_nt: TGTGCCAGCAGTAAGGGAGGGGGGGCAAACACTGAAGCTTTCTTT
d_call: .
j_call: TRBJ1-1
clone_size: .
v_call: TRBV6-5

cdr3_aa: CATSGLAGVNEQFF
cdr3_nt: TGTGCCACTTCGGGGCTAGCGGGAGTAAATGAGCAGTTCTTC
d_call: TRBD2
j_call: TRBJ2-1
clone_size: .
v_call: TRBV6-4

cdr3_aa: CASSSTGGRSPLHF
cdr3_nt: TGTGCCAGCAGCTCGACAGGGGGGAGATCACCCCTCCACTTT
d_call: TRBD1
j_call: TRBJ1-6
clone_size: once
v_call: TRBV11-1

cdr3_aa: CASSLFPDASGNNEQFF
cdr3_nt: TGTGCCAGCAGCTTATTCCCCGACGCTAGCGGTAACAATGAGCAGTTCTTC
d_call: TRBD2
j_call: TRBJ2-1
clone_size: .
v_call: TRBV5-4

cdr3_aa: CASSPKREGGTEAFF
cdr3_nt: TGTGCCAGCTCCCCAAAGAGGGAGGGGGGCACTGAAGCTTTCTTT
d_call: .
j_call: TRBJ1-1
clone_size: .
v_call: TRBV18

cdr3_aa: CASSKGDRLQGGANVLTF
cdr3_nt: TGTGCCAGTAGTAAGGGGGACAGGCTCCAGGGTGGGGCCAACGTCCTGACTTTC
d_call: TRBD1
j_call: TRBJ2-6
clone_size: .
v_call: TRBV19

cdr3_aa: CAWSVSAAGGNEQFF
cdr3_nt: TGTGCCTGGAGTGTATCGGCGGCAGGGGGCAATGAGCAGTTCTTC
d_call: TRBD1
j_call: TRBJ2-1
clone_size: .
v_call: TRBV30

cdr3_aa: CASSPDPGARNTIYF
cdr3_nt: TGTGCCAGCAGTCCAGACCCAGGGGCAAGAAACACCATATATTTT
d_call: .
j_call: TRBJ1-3
clone_size: .
v_call: TRBV27

cdr3_aa: CASSLAGGEYEQYF
cdr3_nt: TGTGCCAGCAGCTTGGCCGGGGGGGAATACGAGCAGTACTTC
d_call: TRBD2
j_call: TRBJ2-7
clone_size: .
v_call: TRBV5-4

cdr3_aa: CASSRQGLSTTEAFF
cdr3_nt: TGTGCCAGCAGTCGACAGGGGCTTTCGACAACTGAAGCTTTCTTT
d_call: TRBD1
j_call: TRBJ1-1
clone_size: .
v_call: TRBV6-5

cdr3_aa: CASSLSGQGRAYEQYF
cdr3_nt: TGCGCCAGCAGCTTGTCCGGACAGGGTAGGGCCTACGAGCAGTACTTC
d_call: TRBD1
j_call: TRBJ2-7
clone_size: .
v_call: TRBV5-1

cdr3_aa: CASSSVGETEAFF
cdr3_nt: TGTGCCAGCAGCTCGGTTGGGGAGACTGAAGCTTTCTTT
d_call: .
j_call: TRBJ1-1
clone_size: .
v_call: TRBV7-6

cdr3_aa: CASKRQDYGYTF
cdr3_nt: TGTGCCAGCAAAAGACAAGACTATGGCTACACCTTC
d_call: .
j_call: TRBJ1-2
clone_size: .
v_call: TRBV25-1

cdr3_aa: CASSSGSASWNF
cdr3_nt: TGTGCCAGCAGCTCGGGGTCGGCCAGTTGGAACTTC
d_call: .
j_call: TRBJ2-7
clone_size: .
v_call: TRBV7-9

cdr3_aa: CASSSRSLSYEQYF
cdr3_nt: TGTGCCAGCAGCTCCAGGTCCCTGAGCTACGAGCAGTACTTC
d_call: .
j_call: TRBJ2-7
clone_size: .
v_call: TRBV7-2

cdr3_aa: CASSREKGGAGAFF
cdr3_nt: TGTGCCAGCAGTAGAGAAAAAGGGGGCGCGGGGGCTTTCTTT
d_call: TRBD1
j_call: TRBJ1-1
clone_size: .
v_call: TRBV6-6

cdr3_aa: CASRMDRGLDEQYF
cdr3_nt: TGTGCCAGCAGGATGGACAGGGGGCTAGACGAGCAGTACTTC
d_call: TRBD1
j_call: TRBJ2-7
clone_size: .
v_call: TRBV2

cdr3_aa: CASSPDRVNTEAFF
cdr3_nt: TGTGCCAGCTCACCCGACAGGGTGAACACTGAAGCTTTCTTT
d_call: TRBD1
j_call: TRBJ1-1
clone_size: .
v_call: TRBV18

cdr3_aa: CASSYSNQGSTGELFF
cdr3_nt: TGTGCCAGCAGTTACTCGAATCAGGGTAGCACCGGGGAGCTGTTTTTT
d_call: .
j_call: TRBJ2-2
clone_size: .
v_call: TRBV6-6